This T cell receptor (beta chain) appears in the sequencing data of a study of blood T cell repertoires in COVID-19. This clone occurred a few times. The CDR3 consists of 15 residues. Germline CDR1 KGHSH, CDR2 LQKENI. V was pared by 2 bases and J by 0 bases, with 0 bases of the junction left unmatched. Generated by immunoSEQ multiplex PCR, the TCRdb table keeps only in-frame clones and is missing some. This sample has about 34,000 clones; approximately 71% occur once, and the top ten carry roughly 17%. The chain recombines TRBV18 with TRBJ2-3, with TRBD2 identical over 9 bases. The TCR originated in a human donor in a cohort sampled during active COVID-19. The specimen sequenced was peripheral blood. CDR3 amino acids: CASSPGLASTDTQYF. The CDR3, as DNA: TGTGCCAGCTCACCAGGACTAGCGAGCACAGATACGCAGTATTTT.